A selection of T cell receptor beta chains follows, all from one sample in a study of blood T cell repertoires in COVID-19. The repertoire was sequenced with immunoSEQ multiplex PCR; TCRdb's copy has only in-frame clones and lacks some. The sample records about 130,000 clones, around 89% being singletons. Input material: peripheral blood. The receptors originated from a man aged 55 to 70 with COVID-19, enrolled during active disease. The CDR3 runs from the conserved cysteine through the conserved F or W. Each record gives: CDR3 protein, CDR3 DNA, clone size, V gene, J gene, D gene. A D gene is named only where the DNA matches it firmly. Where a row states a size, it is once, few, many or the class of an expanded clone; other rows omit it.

CDR3aa: CASKQDNTGELFF; CDR3nt: TGTGCCAGCAAACAGGATAACACCGGGGAGCTGTTTTTT; abundance: few; v_gene: TRBV6-5; j_gene: TRBJ2-2; d_gene: .
CDR3aa: CASSFRDIGYTF; CDR3nt: TGTGCCAGCAGCTTTCGGGACATAGGCTACACCTTC; abundance: .; v_gene: TRBV5-5; j_gene: TRBJ1-2; d_gene: .
CDR3aa: CASRPTSGSTDTQYF; CDR3nt: TGTGCCAGCAGGCCAACTAGCGGGAGCACAGATACGCAGTATTTT; abundance: .; v_gene: TRBV27; j_gene: TRBJ2-3; d_gene: TRBD2
CDR3aa: CASSEYRVSTDTQYF; CDR3nt: TGTGCCAGCAGTGAATATCGGGTTAGCACAGATACGCAGTATTTT; abundance: .; v_gene: TRBV25-1; j_gene: TRBJ2-3; d_gene: .
CDR3aa: CASSSGTANYGYTF; CDR3nt: TGTGCCAGCAGTTCCGGGACAGCTAACTATGGCTACACCTTC; abundance: .; v_gene: TRBV27; j_gene: TRBJ1-2; d_gene: TRBD1
CDR3aa: CASSQGPTGATDTQYF; CDR3nt: TGTGCCAGCAGCCAAGGTCCGACAGGGGCCACAGATACGCAGTATTTT; abundance: once; v_gene: TRBV4-2; j_gene: TRBJ2-3; d_gene: TRBD1
CDR3aa: CASREFGATNEKLFF; CDR3nt: TGTGCCAGCAGAGAGTTCGGGGCAACTAATGAAAAACTGTTTTTT; abundance: .; v_gene: TRBV28; j_gene: TRBJ1-4; d_gene: .
CDR3aa: CASRAGGLGSPLHF; CDR3nt: TGTGCCAGCAGAGCAGGGGGTTTGGGCTCACCCCTCCACTTT; abundance: .; v_gene: TRBV6-4; j_gene: TRBJ1-6; d_gene: TRBD1
CDR3aa: CASSQDSVAGTSNYGYTF; CDR3nt: TGCGCCAGCAGCCAAGACTCGGTAGCGGGGACCTCTAACTATGGCTACACCTTC; abundance: .; v_gene: TRBV4-3; j_gene: TRBJ1-2; d_gene: .
CDR3aa: CASSETGTSYEQYF; CDR3nt: TGTGCCAGCAGTGAGACAGGGACCTCCTACGAGCAGTACTTC; abundance: .; v_gene: TRBV6-1; j_gene: TRBJ2-7; d_gene: TRBD1
CDR3aa: CASSLGQINYGYTF; CDR3nt: TGTGCCAGCAGTTTAGGACAGATTAACTATGGCTACACCTTC; abundance: .; v_gene: TRBV6-5; j_gene: TRBJ1-2; d_gene: .
CDR3aa: CASRSGGGTGELFF; CDR3nt: TGTGCCAGCAGGAGCGGGGGTGGGACCGGGGAGCTGTTTTTT; abundance: .; v_gene: TRBV3-1/TRBV3-2; j_gene: TRBJ2-2; d_gene: TRBD2
CDR3aa: CASGWASASDTQYF; CDR3nt: TGTGCCAGTGGGTGGGCTAGCGCAAGCGATACGCAGTATTTT; abundance: once; v_gene: TRBV19; j_gene: TRBJ2-3; d_gene: .
CDR3aa: CASGLPGDYGYTF; CDR3nt: TGTGCTAGTGGCCTTCCAGGGGACTATGGCTACACCTTC; abundance: .; v_gene: TRBV12-5; j_gene: TRBJ1-2; d_gene: .
CDR3aa: CASSQPDSTYGYTF; CDR3nt: TGCGCCAGCAGCCAACCAGACAGTACTTATGGCTACACCTTC; abundance: .; v_gene: TRBV4-1; j_gene: TRBJ1-2; d_gene: .
CDR3aa: CATSDGSGGLQETQYF; CDR3nt: TGTGCCACCAGTGATGGGTCCGGGGGGCTACAGGAGACCCAGTACTTC; abundance: .; v_gene: TRBV24-1; j_gene: TRBJ2-5; d_gene: .
CDR3aa: CASSIEASGGDEQFF; CDR3nt: TGTGCCAGTAGTATAGAGGCTAGCGGGGGTGATGAGCAGTTCTTC; abundance: .; v_gene: TRBV19; j_gene: TRBJ2-1; d_gene: TRBD2
CDR3aa: CASSPLSRTGATDTQYF; CDR3nt: TGTGCCAGCTCACCCCTTTCCCGGACAGGGGCCACAGATACGCAGTATTTT; abundance: once; v_gene: TRBV18; j_gene: TRBJ2-3; d_gene: TRBD1
CDR3aa: CAWSEQGNQPQHF; CDR3nt: TGTGCCTGGAGTGAGCAGGGCAATCAGCCCCAGCATTTT; abundance: .; v_gene: TRBV30; j_gene: TRBJ1-5; d_gene: .
CDR3aa: CASSYGTGDSGANVLTF; CDR3nt: TGCGCCAGCAGCTACGGGACAGGAGATTCTGGGGCCAACGTCCTGACTTTC; abundance: .; v_gene: TRBV5-1; j_gene: TRBJ2-6; d_gene: TRBD1
CDR3aa: CASHRDRAQPQHF; CDR3nt: TGTGCCAGTCACCGGGACAGGGCTCAGCCCCAGCATTTT; abundance: once; v_gene: TRBV6-6; j_gene: TRBJ1-5; d_gene: TRBD1
CDR3aa: CASSLAGTAGSTANYGYTF; CDR3nt: TGTGCCAGCAGCTTAGCGGGTACGGCAGGGTCTACAGCTAACTATGGCTACACCTTC; abundance: .; v_gene: TRBV7-8; j_gene: TRBJ1-2; d_gene: .
CDR3aa: CASKENTGDFVLTF; CDR3nt: TGTGCCAGCAAAGAGAATACGGGTGATTTCGTCCTGACTTTC; abundance: once; v_gene: TRBV6-4; j_gene: TRBJ2-6; d_gene: .
CDR3aa: CASSLFPTDYTEAFF; CDR3nt: TGTGCCAGCAGTTTATTCCCGACAGACTACACTGAAGCTTTCTTT; abundance: once; v_gene: TRBV27; j_gene: TRBJ1-1; d_gene: .
CDR3aa: CASSPEIGGYTF; CDR3nt: TGTGCCAGCTCACCGGAGATAGGAGGCTACACCTTC; abundance: .; v_gene: TRBV18; j_gene: TRBJ1-2; d_gene: .
CDR3aa: CASSLGPGNTIYF; CDR3nt: TGTGCCAGCAGCTTAGGGCCTGGAAACACCATATATTTT; abundance: .; v_gene: TRBV11-2; j_gene: TRBJ1-3; d_gene: .
CDR3aa: CASSVGQVVAEAFF; CDR3nt: TGTGCCAGCAGTGTGGGACAGGTAGTCGCTGAAGCTTTCTTT; abundance: .; v_gene: TRBV6-2/TRBV6-3; j_gene: TRBJ1-1; d_gene: TRBD1
CDR3aa: CASSPGGPYGYTF; CDR3nt: TGTGCCAGCAGCCCGGGGGGGCCTTATGGCTACACCTTC; abundance: .; v_gene: TRBV11-2; j_gene: TRBJ1-2; d_gene: .
CDR3aa: CASSLRTSGVYNEQFF; CDR3nt: TGCGCCAGCAGCTTAAGGACTAGCGGGGTTTACAATGAGCAGTTCTTC; abundance: .; v_gene: TRBV5-1; j_gene: TRBJ2-1; d_gene: TRBD2
CDR3aa: CASSQDPRVAVRGTGELFF; CDR3nt: TGTGCCAGCAGCCAAGACCCTCGGGTAGCGGTGCGGGGCACCGGGGAGCTGTTTTTT; abundance: .; v_gene: TRBV3-1/TRBV3-2; j_gene: TRBJ2-2; d_gene: .
CDR3aa: CASSLLREAHDGYTF; CDR3nt: TGTGCCAGCAGCCTCCTTAGGGAGGCCCACGATGGCTACACCTTC; abundance: once; v_gene: TRBV3-1/TRBV3-2; j_gene: TRBJ1-2; d_gene: .
CDR3aa: CASSAQQGYEQYF; CDR3nt: TGTGCCAGCAGCGCCCAACAGGGGTACGAGCAGTACTTC; abundance: .; v_gene: TRBV6-5; j_gene: TRBJ2-7; d_gene: TRBD1
CDR3aa: CASSKGVDGVGDYGYTF; CDR3nt: TGTGCCAGCAGCAAAGGGGTGGACGGGGTCGGGGACTATGGCTACACCTTC; abundance: .; v_gene: TRBV21-1; j_gene: TRBJ1-2; d_gene: .
CDR3aa: CSAQQWNEQFF; CDR3nt: TGCAGTGCCCAACAGTGGAATGAGCAGTTCTTC; abundance: .; v_gene: TRBV20-1; j_gene: TRBJ2-1; d_gene: .
CDR3aa: CASSLSVRGGRTDTQYF; CDR3nt: TGTGCCAGCAGCTTGAGTGTGCGGGGGGGGCGCACAGATACGCAGTATTTT; abundance: .; v_gene: TRBV5-4; j_gene: TRBJ2-3; d_gene: TRBD2
CDR3aa: CASSLAGGTSNNEQFF; CDR3nt: TGCGCCAGCAGCTTGGCGGGCGGGACCTCAAACAATGAGCAGTTCTTC; abundance: .; v_gene: TRBV5-1; j_gene: TRBJ2-1; d_gene: .
CDR3aa: CASSPGQGWNEQYF; CDR3nt: TGTGCCAGCAGCCCAGGACAGGGGTGGAACGAGCAGTACTTC; abundance: few; v_gene: TRBV7-8; j_gene: TRBJ2-7; d_gene: TRBD1
CDR3aa: CASSPLQGPNTGELFF; CDR3nt: TGTGCCAGCAGTCCCCTGCAGGGGCCGAACACCGGGGAGCTGTTTTTT; abundance: .; v_gene: TRBV2; j_gene: TRBJ2-2; d_gene: .
CDR3aa: CASSSHRRSYNEQFF; CDR3nt: TGTGCCAGCAGTTCCCACAGGCGCTCCTACAATGAGCAGTTCTTC; abundance: .; v_gene: TRBV27; j_gene: TRBJ2-1; d_gene: .
CDR3aa: CASSLSGAGDTEAFF; CDR3nt: TGCGCCAGCAGCTTGAGTGGGGCGGGGGATACTGAAGCTTTCTTT; abundance: .; v_gene: TRBV5-1; j_gene: TRBJ1-1; d_gene: .
CDR3aa: CASSPLTGTGYSYGYTF; CDR3nt: TGTGCCAGTAGTCCCCTAACCGGGACAGGGTACTCCTATGGCTACACCTTC; abundance: .; v_gene: TRBV19; j_gene: TRBJ1-2; d_gene: TRBD1
CDR3aa: CASSPGLAINEQFF; CDR3nt: TGTGCCAGCTCACCGGGACTAGCGATCAATGAGCAGTTCTTC; abundance: .; v_gene: TRBV18; j_gene: TRBJ2-1; d_gene: TRBD2
CDR3aa: CASSSVAGFDEKLFF; CDR3nt: TGTGCCAGCAGCTCCGTTGCAGGTTTTGATGAAAAACTGTTTTTT; abundance: .; v_gene: TRBV7-3; j_gene: TRBJ1-4; d_gene: .
CDR3aa: CASRYTPDSTFYNSPLHF; CDR3nt: TGTGCCAGCCGCTACACTCCAGACAGCACCTTCTATAATTCACCCCTCCACTTT; abundance: .; v_gene: TRBV5-6; j_gene: TRBJ1-6; d_gene: .
CDR3aa: CASSLNIGQRFSNQPQHF; CDR3nt: TGTGCCAGCAGCTTAAATATAGGACAGAGGTTTAGCAATCAGCCCCAGCATTTT; abundance: few; v_gene: TRBV7-2; j_gene: TRBJ1-5; d_gene: .
CDR3aa: CASRDPGTSGGGAEQFF; CDR3nt: TGTGCCAGTAGAGACCCCGGGACTAGCGGGGGGGGAGCTGAGCAGTTCTTC; abundance: .; v_gene: TRBV19; j_gene: TRBJ2-1; d_gene: TRBD2
CDR3aa: CASSRGQGFDYGYTF; CDR3nt: TGTGCCAGCAGCCGGGGACAGGGCTTTGACTATGGCTACACCTTC; abundance: .; v_gene: TRBV25-1; j_gene: TRBJ1-2; d_gene: TRBD1
CDR3aa: CASSLAGTVNTEAFF; CDR3nt: TGTGCCAGCAGTTTAGCCGGGACAGTGAACACTGAAGCTTTCTTT; abundance: .; v_gene: TRBV6-5; j_gene: TRBJ1-1; d_gene: TRBD1
CDR3aa: CAAQPGSGGLQTQYF; CDR3nt: TGTGCCGCCCAACCCGGTAGCGGGGGGTTGCAGACCCAGTACTTC; abundance: .; v_gene: TRBV6-5; j_gene: TRBJ2-5; d_gene: TRBD2
CDR3aa: CASSLTQPGTGGTGYTF; CDR3nt: TGCGCCAGCAGCTTGACCCAACCCGGGACAGGGGGAACAGGCTACACCTTC; abundance: .; v_gene: TRBV5-1; j_gene: TRBJ1-2; d_gene: TRBD1
CDR3aa: CASSQDFRSPQYF; CDR3nt: TGTGCCAGCAGCCAAGATTTCCGGTCGCCGCAGTACTTC; abundance: .; v_gene: TRBV14; j_gene: TRBJ2-7; d_gene: .
CDR3aa: CASKLAGQGGFDGYTF; CDR3nt: TGTGCCAGCAAACTGGCGGGACAGGGAGGTTTCGATGGCTACACCTTC; abundance: .; v_gene: TRBV28; j_gene: TRBJ1-2; d_gene: TRBD1
CDR3aa: CASSLEGELFF; CDR3nt: TGTGCCAGCAGCTTAGAGGGGGAGCTGTTCTTC; abundance: .; v_gene: TRBV13; j_gene: TRBJ2-1; d_gene: .
CDR3aa: CASSSTGGQGENTIYF; CDR3nt: TGTGCCAGCAGCTCGACGGGGGGACAGGGAGAAAACACCATATATTTT; abundance: few; v_gene: TRBV9; j_gene: TRBJ1-3; d_gene: TRBD1